Sequencing of this T cell receptor (beta chain) was carried out in a study of a mutant IDH1 vaccine in newly diagnosed glioma (dated by TCRdb to about 2021). In terms of the full investigation: Of the roughly 34 treated patients, roughly 60% were male and about 40% were female, and a mean age of approximately 40 years was recorded. For exploratory analyses, under 30 treated patients had longitudinal TCRB deep sequencing done wherever samples were available. Peripheral blood was drawn at six visits: V03 (baseline), V05, V07, V10, V12 and V13. Prior to enrollment, standard therapy consisting of radiotherapy alone, temozolomide alone, or radiochemotherapy with temozolomide had been administered to patients, with the combination being received by most patients. What the work shows at the level of the full study, not this receptor alone: It was noted by the authors that analyses of patient blood samples could not be reproduced owing to sample limitations. No apparent relationship was observed between pseudoprogression and alterations in the top peripheral T cell clonotypes detected by TCRB sequencing. Immune responses induced by the vaccine were seen in over 80% of patients across multiple MHC alleles. PBMC samples for TCRB deep sequencing were selected based on availability.

As for this clone: Its specific antigen is unknown. Per-base qualities were not stored, and no clone one base away is much larger.

According to the study, the label for this sample's time point signals: baseline, week 1 (first vaccination visit). The treatment or condition tag for this specimen amounts to: pre-vaccination baseline after standard-of-care therapy. Newly diagnosed WHO grade 3 or 4 IDH1-mutant astrocytomas showing loss of nuclear ATRX were present in the donors. The samples were drawn from NOA16, a multicentre, single-arm, open-label phase I trial in Germany that tested a mutant IDH1 peptide vaccine in humans for the first time. Visit V03 blood draws served as the baseline sample for immunogenicity testing. The DNeasy Blood and Tissue Kit was used to extract genomic DNA from EDTA blood for TCRB sequencing. Library generation was performed with the immunoSEQ multiplex PCR assay. The hsTCRB Kit was used according to the manufacturer's protocol to amplify rearranged TCR beta chain sequences. TCRB libraries were sequenced on an Illumina MiSeq. The paper's processing steps were these. The kit vendor's proprietary platform handled demultiplexing, trimming and gene mapping. Sourced from immuneACCESS, this table was stored by TCRdb with only in-frame sequences that have V and J called. A share of the clones is absent; for the studies checked, an unresolved V gene accounts for under half, and the remainder has no known explanation. V and J calls and clone size are given by that table; D and trimming were obtained from the DNA. The sample table holds tens of thousands of clones, of which about four fifths were seen once. The ten most abundant clones make up 6% to 9.5% of the sample.

CDR1 SGHDN and CDR2 FVKESK were looked up in the germline V gene. Reading from cysteine to phenylalanine, the CDR3 counts 16 amino acids. The read is trimmed to its CDR3 DNA, 48 bases read in frame from base 1. Trimming takes 2 bases off V and 4 bases off J; junction bases not matched to a gene: 7. The sample consisted of PBMCs, taken from a glioma patient treated with radiotherapy, temozolomide or both. Recombination joined TRBV14 with TRBJ2-2, with 7 bases aligning to TRBD1. The source of this sequence is a woman in her forties or fifties with glioma. In nucleotide form, the sequence is TGTGCCAGCAGCCAATTTGGCCAGGGGGTCACCGGGGAGCTGTTTTTT. It codes for CASSQFGQGVTGELFF.